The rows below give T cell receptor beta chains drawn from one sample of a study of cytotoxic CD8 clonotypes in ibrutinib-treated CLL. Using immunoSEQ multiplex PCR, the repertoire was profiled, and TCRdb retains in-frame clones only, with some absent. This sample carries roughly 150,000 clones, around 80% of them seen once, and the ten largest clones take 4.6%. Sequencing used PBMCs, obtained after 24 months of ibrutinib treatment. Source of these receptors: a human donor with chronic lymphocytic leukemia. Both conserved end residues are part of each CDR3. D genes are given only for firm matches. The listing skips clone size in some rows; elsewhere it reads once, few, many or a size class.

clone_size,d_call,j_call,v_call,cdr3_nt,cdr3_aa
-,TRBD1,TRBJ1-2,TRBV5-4,TGTGCCAGCAGCTACGGACAGGGTATTAACTATGGCTACACCTTC,CASSYGQGINYGYTF
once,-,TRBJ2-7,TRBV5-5,TGTGCCAGCAGCATTGAGGGGACGCAGGAAGGCCGGCAGTACTTC,CASSIEGTQEGRQYF
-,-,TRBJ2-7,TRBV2,TGTGCCAGCAGTGAAATACTCAGCTCCTACGAGCAGTACTTC,CASSEILSSYEQYF
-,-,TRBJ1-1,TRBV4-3,TGCGCCAGCAGCGTAGGGGGGGGCTTGACTGAAGCTTTCTTT,CASSVGGGLTEAFF
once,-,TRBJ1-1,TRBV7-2,TGTGCCAGCAGCTTATCAGGGCAGGTCACTGAAGCTTTCTTT,CASSLSGQVTEAFF
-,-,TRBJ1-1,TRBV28,TGTGCCAGTATAAAACCGGGACCCACTTACACTGAAGCTTTCTTT,CASIKPGPTYTEAFF
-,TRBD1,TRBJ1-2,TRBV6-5,TGTGCCAGCACTATGAGACAGGGGAGGCTCGGCTACACCTTC,CASTMRQGRLGYTF
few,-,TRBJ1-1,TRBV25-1,TGTGCCAGCAGTGATCGCGGACGGCTGTCTGGGAACACTGAAGCTTTCTTT,CASSDRGRLSGNTEAFF
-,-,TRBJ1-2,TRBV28,TGTGCCAGCAGACCCCCATGGTTCGGCTACACCTTC,CASRPPWFGYTF
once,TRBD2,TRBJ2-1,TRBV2,TGTGCCAGCATATTACTAGCGGGGTACAATGAGCAGTTCTTC,CASILLAGYNEQFF
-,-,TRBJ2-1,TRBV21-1,TGTGCCAGCAGCAAAGGACTAGCGGGAGGGCCGGGTGAGCAGTTCTTC,CASSKGLAGGPGEQFF
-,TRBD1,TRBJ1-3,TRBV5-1,TGCGCCAGCAGCTGGAAAACAGGGGACTCTGGAAACACCATATATTTT,CASSWKTGDSGNTIYF
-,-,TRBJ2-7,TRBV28,TGTGCCAGCAGTTTACAACTCTTATACGAGCAGTACTTC,CASSLQLLYEQYF
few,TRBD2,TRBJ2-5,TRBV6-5,TGTGCCAGCAGTTACTCGAGAGGACTAGCGAGAGAGACCCAGTACTTC,CASSYSRGLARETQYF
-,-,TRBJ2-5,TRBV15,TGTGCCACCAGCAGAGATAGGGGTAAGCAGTACTTC,CATSRDRGKQYF
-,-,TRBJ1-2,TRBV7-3,TGTGCCAGCAGTTTATTGGGGGGCGAGGATGGCTACACCTTC,CASSLLGGEDGYTF
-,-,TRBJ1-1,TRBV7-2,TGTGCCAGCAGCTTAGGAAGGGACGGGAACACTGAAGCTTTCTTT,CASSLGRDGNTEAFF
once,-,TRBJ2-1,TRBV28,TGTGCCAGCAGTTTCCAGGGATCCTACAATGAGCAGTTCTTC,CASSFQGSYNEQFF
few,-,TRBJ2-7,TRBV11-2,TGTGCCAGCAGCTCTGGGACCTCCGGCTACGAGCAGTACTTC,CASSSGTSGYEQYF
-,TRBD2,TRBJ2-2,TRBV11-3,TGTGCCAGCAGCCCCGGGAGGGCCAGGACCGGGGAGCTGTTTTTT,CASSPGRARTGELFF
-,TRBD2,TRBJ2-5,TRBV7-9,TGTGCCAGCAGCCGAACCGGGACTATCCAAGAGACCCAGTACTTC,CASSRTGTIQETQYF
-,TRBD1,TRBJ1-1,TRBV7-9,TGTGCCAGCAGCGCCCGTCGACAGGGTCAACCTTCACGGGAAGCTTTCTTT,CASSARRQGQPSREAFF
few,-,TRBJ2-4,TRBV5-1,TGCGCCAGCGAGGAAGGTGGGACCGCCAAAAACATTCAGTACTTC,CASEEGGTAKNIQYF
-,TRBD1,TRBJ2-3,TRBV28,TGTGCCAGCAGTCGGACAGGGGGAACAGATACGCAGTATTTT,CASSRTGGTDTQYF
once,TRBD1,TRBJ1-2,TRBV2,TGTGCCAGCAGTGTACAGGGGCATGGCTACACCTTC,CASSVQGHGYTF
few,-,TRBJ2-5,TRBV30,TGTGCCTGGGAAAGCCCCGGGGGGACCCAGTACTTC,CAWESPGGTQYF
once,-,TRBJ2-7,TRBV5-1,TGCGCCAGCAGCTTGTCGAGCTCCTACGAGCAGTACTTC,CASSLSSSYEQYF
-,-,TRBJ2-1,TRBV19,TGTGCCAGTAGAACCCCCGGCTCCTACAATGAGCAGTTCTTC,CASRTPGSYNEQFF
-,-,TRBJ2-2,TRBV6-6,TGTGCCAGCCGACTGTACACCGGGGAGCTGTTTTTT,CASRLYTGELFF
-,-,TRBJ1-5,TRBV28,TGTGCCAGCACCCTGAGGAACGGGAATCAGCCCCAGCATTTT,CASTLRNGNQPQHF
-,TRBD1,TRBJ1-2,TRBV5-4,TGTGCCAGCAGCCAGGACAGGGGAAATGGCTACACCTTC,CASSQDRGNGYTF
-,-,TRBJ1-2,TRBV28,TGTGCCAGCGGAAAAGGGGTGCTGGGCTACACCTTC,CASGKGVLGYTF
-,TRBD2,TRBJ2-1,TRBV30,TGTGCCTTCCAAAGCGGCGGGGGTAGCCCCGGTGAGCAGTTCTTC,CAFQSGGGSPGEQFF
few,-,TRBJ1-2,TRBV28,TGTGCCAGCACCATACTGGGAATCGGTGGCTACACCTTC,CASTILGIGGYTF
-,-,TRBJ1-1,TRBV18,TGTGCCAGCTCACCAGGGGTTAACACTGAAGCTTTCTTT,CASSPGVNTEAFF
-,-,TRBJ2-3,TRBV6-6,TGTGCCAGCAGACAGAGCACAGATACGCAGTATTTT,CASRQSTDTQYF
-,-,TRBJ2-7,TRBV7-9,TGTGCCAGCAGCTACCGTACAGGAGTCTCTAGCTCCTACGAGCAGTACTTC,CASSYRTGVSSSYEQYF